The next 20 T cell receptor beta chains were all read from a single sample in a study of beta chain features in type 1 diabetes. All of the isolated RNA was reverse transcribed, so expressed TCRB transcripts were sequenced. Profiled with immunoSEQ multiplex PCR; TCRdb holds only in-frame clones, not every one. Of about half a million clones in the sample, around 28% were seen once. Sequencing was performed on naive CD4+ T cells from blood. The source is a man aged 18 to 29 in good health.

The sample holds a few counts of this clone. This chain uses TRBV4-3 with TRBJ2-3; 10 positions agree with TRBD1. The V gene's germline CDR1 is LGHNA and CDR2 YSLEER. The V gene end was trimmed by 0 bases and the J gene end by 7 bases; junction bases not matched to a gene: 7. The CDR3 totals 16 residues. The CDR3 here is CASSQDPRQGANTQYF. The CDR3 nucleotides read TGCGCCAGCAGCCAAGATCCGAGACAGGGGGCAAATACGCAGTATTTT.

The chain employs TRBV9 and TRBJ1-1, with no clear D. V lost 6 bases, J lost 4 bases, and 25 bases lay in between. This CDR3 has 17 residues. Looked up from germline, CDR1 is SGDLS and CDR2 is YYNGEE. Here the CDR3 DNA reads TGTGCCAGCAAAGGGCCCCTCACTGAAATTCCCCTCACTGAAGCTTTCTTT. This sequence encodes CASKGPLTEIPLTEAFF. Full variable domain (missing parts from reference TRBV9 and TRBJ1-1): DSGVTQTPKHLITATGQRVTLRCSPRSGDLSVYWYQQSLDQGLQFLIQYYNGEERAKGNILERFSAQQFPDLHSELNLSSLELGDSALYFCASKGPLTEIPLTEAFFGQGTRLTVV.

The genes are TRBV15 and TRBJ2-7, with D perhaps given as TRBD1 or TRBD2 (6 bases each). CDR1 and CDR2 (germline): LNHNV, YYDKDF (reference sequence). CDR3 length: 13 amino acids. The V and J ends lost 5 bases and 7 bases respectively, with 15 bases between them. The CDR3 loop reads CATSGGGEGEQYF. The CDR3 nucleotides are TGTGCCACCAGCGGGGGCGGGGAAGGGGAGCAGTACTTC.

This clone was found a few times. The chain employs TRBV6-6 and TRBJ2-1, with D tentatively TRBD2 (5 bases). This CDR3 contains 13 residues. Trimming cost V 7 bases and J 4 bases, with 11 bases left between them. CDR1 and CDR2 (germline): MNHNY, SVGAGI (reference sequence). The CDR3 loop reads CASNEEGYNEQFF. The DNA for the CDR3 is TGTGCCAGCAACGAAGAGGGATACAATGAGCAGTTCTTC.

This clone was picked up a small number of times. CDR3 nucleotides: TGCGCCAGCAGCTTCGCCCTGACCGAGAGCGGGTATTTT. Translation: CASSFALTESGYF. The chain has TRBV5-1 and TRBJ2-3, with D tentatively TRBD2 (5 bases). Trimming removed 2 bases from V and 14 bases from J, with 18 bases in between. Germline V gene sequence: CDR1 SGHRS, CDR2 YFSETQ. The CDR3 is 13 residues long.

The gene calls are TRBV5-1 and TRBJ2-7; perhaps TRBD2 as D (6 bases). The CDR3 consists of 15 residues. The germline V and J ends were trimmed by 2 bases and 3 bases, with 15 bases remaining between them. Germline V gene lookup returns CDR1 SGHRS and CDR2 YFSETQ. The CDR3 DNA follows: TGCGCCAGCAGCTTTCCCGGGACTGGGAGCTACGAGCAGTACTTC. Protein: CASSFPGTGSYEQYF.

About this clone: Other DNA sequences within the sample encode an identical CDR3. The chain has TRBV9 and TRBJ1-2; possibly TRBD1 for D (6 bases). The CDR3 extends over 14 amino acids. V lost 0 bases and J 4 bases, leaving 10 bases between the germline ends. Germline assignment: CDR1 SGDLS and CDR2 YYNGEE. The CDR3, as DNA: TGTGCCAGCAGCGTAGAAGGACAGCCCTATGGCTACACCTTC. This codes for CASSVEGQPYGYTF. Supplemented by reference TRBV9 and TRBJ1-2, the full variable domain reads DSGVTQTPKHLITATGQRVTLRCSPRSGDLSVYWYQQSLDQGLQFLIQYYNGEERAKGNILERFSAQQFPDLHSELNLSSLELGDSALYFCASSVEGQPYGYTFGSGTRLTVV.

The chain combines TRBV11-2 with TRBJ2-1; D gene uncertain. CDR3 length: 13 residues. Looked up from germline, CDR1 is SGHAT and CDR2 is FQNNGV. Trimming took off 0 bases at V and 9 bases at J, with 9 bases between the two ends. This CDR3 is CASSLDRSGEQFF. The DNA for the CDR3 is TGTGCCAGCAGCTTAGATAGAAGTGGTGAGCAGTTCTTC.

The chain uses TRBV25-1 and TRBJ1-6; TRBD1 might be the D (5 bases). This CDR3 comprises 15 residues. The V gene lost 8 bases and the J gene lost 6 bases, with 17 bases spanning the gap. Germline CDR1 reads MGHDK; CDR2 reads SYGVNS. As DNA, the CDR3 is TGTGCCAGCGGGGGATCGGCGGACCTTAATTCACCCCTCCACTTT. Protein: CASGGSADLNSPLHF.

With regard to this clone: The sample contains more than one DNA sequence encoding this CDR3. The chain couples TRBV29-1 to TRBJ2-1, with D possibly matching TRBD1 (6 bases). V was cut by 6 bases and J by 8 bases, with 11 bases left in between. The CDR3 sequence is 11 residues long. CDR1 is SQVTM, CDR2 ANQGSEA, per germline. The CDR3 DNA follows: TGCAGCGTCGACAGGAACTATGAGCAGTTCTTC. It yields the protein CSVDRNYEQFF.

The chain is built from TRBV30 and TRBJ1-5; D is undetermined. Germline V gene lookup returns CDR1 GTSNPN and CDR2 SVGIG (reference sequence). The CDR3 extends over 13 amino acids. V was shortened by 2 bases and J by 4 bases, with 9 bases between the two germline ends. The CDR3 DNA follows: TGTGCCTGGAGTTGGGCAGGTAATCAGCCCCAGCATTTT. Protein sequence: CAWSWAGNQPQHF. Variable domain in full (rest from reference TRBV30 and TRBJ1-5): SQTIHQWPATLVQPVGSPLSLECTVEGTSNPNLYWYRQAAGRGLQLLFYSVGIGQISSEVPQNLSASRPQDRQFILSSKKLLLSDSGFYLCAWSWAGNQPQHFGDGTRLSIL.

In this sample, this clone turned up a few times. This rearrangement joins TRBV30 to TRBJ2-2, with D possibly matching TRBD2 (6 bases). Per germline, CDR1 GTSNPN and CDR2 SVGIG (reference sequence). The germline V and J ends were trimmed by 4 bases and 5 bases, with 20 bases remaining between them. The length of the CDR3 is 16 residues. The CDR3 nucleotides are TGTGCCTGGACCTCCGGGGGATACCTGGGGACCGGGGAGCTGTTTTTT. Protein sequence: CAWTSGGYLGTGELFF.

The CDR3 here is CASSTPLGVRDNEQFF. The CDR3 DNA is TGTGCCAGTAGTACGCCCTTGGGGGTGAGAGACAATGAGCAGTTCTTC. V and J are TRBV19 and TRBJ2-1, with D possibly called TRBD1 or TRBD2 (5 bases each). The CDR3 totals 16 residues. With 4 bases removed from V and 5 bases from J, the gap between germline ends came to 18 bases. Germline V CDR1 and CDR2: LNHDA, SQIVND (reference sequence).

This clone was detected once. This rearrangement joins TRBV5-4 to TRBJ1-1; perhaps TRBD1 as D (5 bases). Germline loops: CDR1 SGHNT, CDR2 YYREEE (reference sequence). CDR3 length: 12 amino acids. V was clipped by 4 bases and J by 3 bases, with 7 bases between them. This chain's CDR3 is CASSPRDTEAFF. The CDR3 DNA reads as TGTGCCAGCAGCCCCAGGGACACTGAAGCTTTCTTT.

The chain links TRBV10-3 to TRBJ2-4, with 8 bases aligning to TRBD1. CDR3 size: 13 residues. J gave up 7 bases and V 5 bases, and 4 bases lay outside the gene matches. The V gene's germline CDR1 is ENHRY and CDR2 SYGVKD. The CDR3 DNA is TGTGCCATCAGTACGGACAGGGAGAACATTCAGTACTTC. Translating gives CAISTDRENIQYF.

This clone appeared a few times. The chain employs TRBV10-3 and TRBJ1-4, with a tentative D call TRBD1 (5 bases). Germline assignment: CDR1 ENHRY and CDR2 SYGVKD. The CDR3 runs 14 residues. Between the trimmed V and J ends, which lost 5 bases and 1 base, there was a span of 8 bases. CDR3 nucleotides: TGTGCCATCAGTCGACAGCTAACTAATGAAAAACTGTTTTTT. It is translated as CAISRQLTNEKLFF.

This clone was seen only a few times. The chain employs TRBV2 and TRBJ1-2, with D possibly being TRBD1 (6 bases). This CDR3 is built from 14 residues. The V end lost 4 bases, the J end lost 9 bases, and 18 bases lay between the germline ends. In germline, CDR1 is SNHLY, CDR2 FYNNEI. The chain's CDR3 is CASSGDRLSRRYTF. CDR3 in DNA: TGTGCCAGCAGTGGCGACAGGCTGAGTCGACGCTACACCTTC.

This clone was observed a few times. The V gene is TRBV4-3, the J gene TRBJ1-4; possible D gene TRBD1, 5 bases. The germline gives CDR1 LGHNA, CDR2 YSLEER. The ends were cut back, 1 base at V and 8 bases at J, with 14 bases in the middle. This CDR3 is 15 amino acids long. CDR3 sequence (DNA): TGCGCCAGCAGCCAAGCCTGGGTCAGGACAGAAAAACTGTTTTTT. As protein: CASSQAWVRTEKLFF.

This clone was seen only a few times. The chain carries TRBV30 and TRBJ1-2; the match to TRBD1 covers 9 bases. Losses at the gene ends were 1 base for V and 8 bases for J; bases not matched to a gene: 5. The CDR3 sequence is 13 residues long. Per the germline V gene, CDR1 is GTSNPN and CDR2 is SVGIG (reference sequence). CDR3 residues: CAWSADRGGGYTF. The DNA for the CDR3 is TGTGCCTGGAGTGCGGACAGGGGAGGCGGCTACACCTTC.

Here the CDR3 reads CAWSVEGTGQYF. For the CDR3, the DNA is TGTGCCTGGAGTGTAGAGGGGACAGGACAGTACTTC. This chain uses TRBV30 with TRBJ2-5; TRBD1 matches at 8 bases. CDR1 is GTSNPN, CDR2 SVGIG, per germline (reference sequence). The CDR3 loop spans 12 amino acids. The V gene end was trimmed by 0 bases and the J gene end by 11 bases; junction bases not matched to a gene: 5.